The 28 T cell receptor beta chains below come from one sample, sequenced in a study of cytomegalovirus exposure and HLA in healthy donors. TCRdb's copy holds only in-frame clones and misses some; the assay was immunoSEQ multiplex PCR. The sample has roughly 140,000 clones; 85% to 90% are singletons. The sequencing sample was made of PBMCs. These receptors originate from a woman under 30 in good health and CMV-seropositive.

This sequence joins TRBV11-3 and TRBJ1-1; 11 bases are a match to TRBD1. The V gene's germline CDR1 is SGHNT and CDR2 YENEEA. J gave up 5 bases and V 4 bases, and 12 bases lay outside the gene matches. There are 17 residues in the CDR3. This chain's CDR3 is CASSYTPTGTGGTEAFF. The CDR3 nucleotides read TGTGCCAGCAGCTATACCCCGACCGGGACAGGGGGAACTGAAGCTTTCTTT.

The chain combines TRBV2 with TRBJ1-5; no clear D. Germline CDR1 and CDR2: SNHLY and FYNNEI. There are 15 residues in the CDR3. Trimming removed 4 bases from V and 5 bases from J, with 15 bases in between. CDR3 in DNA: TGTGCCAGCAGTGGACACATCATCACCGATCAGCCCCAGCATTTT. Residues: CASSGHIITDQPQHF.

The V and J genes are TRBV11-2 and TRBJ1-5; the D gene is possibly TRBD1 (5 bases). V gave up 7 bases and J gave up 5 bases, with 18 bases separating them. Germline V gene data show CDR1 as SGHAT and CDR2 as FQNNGV. This CDR3 comprises 15 residues. CDR3 protein: CASTPVGGGDQPQHF. As DNA, the CDR3 is TGTGCCAGCACCCCGGTCGGGGGTGGGGATCAGCCCCAGCATTTT.

This sequence joins TRBV4-2 and TRBJ2-3, with 11 bases fitting TRBD2. The CDR3 loop spans 20 amino acids. The germline V gene has CDR1 LGHNA and CDR2 YNFKEQ. Germline trimming cut 2 bases from V and 1 base from J; bases unmatched to any gene: 14. CDR3 nucleotide sequence: TGTGCCAGCAGCCAATCTTTGACTAGCGGGACCCTCCAGGGCACAGATACGCAGTATTTT. Protein sequence: CASSQSLTSGTLQGTDTQYF.

This rearrangement joins TRBV5-1 to TRBJ2-3; D unclear. V shed 0 bases and J shed 2 bases, with 10 bases lying between them. CDR1 is SGHRS and CDR2 is YFSETQ in the germline V gene. This CDR3 is 15 amino acids long. The CDR3 loop reads CASSLAQPPTDTQYF. In nucleotides, the CDR3 is TGCGCCAGCAGCTTGGCACAGCCACCCACAGATACGCAGTATTTT.

The chain carries TRBV27 and TRBJ2-2; D is uncertain. The CDR3 totals 15 residues. Germline V gene lookup returns CDR1 MNHEY and CDR2 SMNVEV (reference sequence). The V and J ends lost 6 bases and 4 bases respectively, with 15 bases between them. CDR3 loop: CASSTVERSTGELFF. The CDR3, as DNA: TGTGCCAGCAGCACCGTTGAGAGATCCACCGGGGAGCTGTTTTTT.

The CDR3 is CASSPLERRNTEAFF. In DNA, the CDR3 is TGTGCCAGCAGTCCGCTAGAACGGAGAAACACTGAAGCTTTCTTT. V gene TRBV27 combines with J gene TRBJ1-1; D unresolved. Per the germline V gene, CDR1 is MNHEY and CDR2 is SMNVEV (reference sequence). Trimming stripped 5 bases from V and 2 bases from J, with 15 bases between. The CDR3 runs 15 residues.

This chain uses TRBV5-5 with TRBJ2-7, with D perhaps TRBD2 (6 bases). The CDR3 loop spans 14 amino acids. Germline CDR1 SGHKS, CDR2 YYEKEE (reference sequence). V dropped 2 bases and J dropped 3 bases, with 12 bases sitting between them. In DNA, the CDR3 is TGTGCCAGCAGCTTAAGGGAGGTACTCTACGAGCAGTACTTC. Protein: CASSLREVLYEQYF.

V usage is TRBV7-9 and J usage is TRBJ1-4; D not certain. Trimming took off 5 bases at V and 0 bases at J, with 7 bases between the two ends. Germline CDR1 reads SEHNR; CDR2 reads FQNEAQ (reference sequence). The CDR3 is made up of 14 amino acids. CDR3 amino acids: CASSILATNEKLFF. In nucleotides, the CDR3 is TGTGCCAGCAGCATACTTGCAACTAATGAAAAACTGTTTTTT.

The gene calls are TRBV5-4 and TRBJ2-5; 12 bases are a match to TRBD1. Germline V gene sequence: CDR1 SGHNT, CDR2 YYREEE (reference sequence). The CDR3 has 16 amino acids. Unmatched junction bases numbered 7, after V lost 4 bases and J lost 3 bases. The CDR3 sequence: CASSVPGTGGKETQYF. The CDR3 coding sequence is TGTGCCAGCAGCGTCCCCGGGACAGGGGGCAAAGAGACCCAGTACTTC. The complete variable domain, with remaining parts taken from reference TRBV5-4 and TRBJ2-5, reads ETGVTQSPTHLIKTRGQQVTLRCSSQSGHNTVSWYQQALGQGPQFIFQYYREEENGRGNFPPRFSGLQFPNYSSELNVNALELDDSALYLCASSVPGTGGKETQYFGPGTRLLVL.

CDR3 protein: CASSQTGQGTDTQYF. CDR3 DNA sequence: TGTGCCAGCAGCCAAACGGGACAGGGCACAGATACGCAGTATTTT. J is TRBJ2-3 and V is TRBV13; 8 positions match TRBD1. The CDR3 extends over 15 amino acids. CDR1 is PRHDT and CDR2 is FYEKMQ in the germline V gene (reference sequence). The V segment lost 5 bases and the J segment 1 base; nucleotides outside the gene matches: 5.

The chain recombines TRBV15 with TRBJ1-4; 7 bases map to TRBD1. V was clipped by 0 bases and J by 4 bases; unmatched bases: 2. The germline V gene encodes CDR1 LNHNV and CDR2 YYDKDF (reference sequence). This CDR3 has 15 amino acids. DNA for the CDR3: TGTGCCACCAGCAGAGATAGGGACAGTAATGAAAAACTGTTTTTT. Translation gives CATSRDRDSNEKLFF.

Concerning this clone itself: Other DNA sequences in the sample encode the same CDR3. The rearrangement joins TRBV9 to TRBJ1-1; D is unclear. Germline V CDR1 and CDR2: SGDLS, YYNGEE. This CDR3 comprises 15 residues. V lost 1 base to trimming and J lost 1 base, with 11 bases between them. This CDR3 reads CASSVTGQANTEAFF. CDR3 in DNA: TGTGCCAGCAGCGTAACTGGGCAGGCGAACACTGAAGCTTTCTTT.

This chain uses TRBV5-1 with TRBJ1-2, with TRBD1 matching 7 bases. This CDR3 comprises 15 residues. V dropped 4 bases and J dropped 2; count of bases not matched to a gene: 8. Germline V gene lookup returns CDR1 SGHRS and CDR2 YFSETQ. The CDR3 loop is CASSLDTGQNYGYTF. The CDR3 DNA sequence: TGCGCCAGCAGCCTAGATACGGGACAGAACTATGGCTACACCTTC. Variable domain in full (rest from reference TRBV5-1 and TRBJ1-2): KAGVTQTPRYLIKTRGQQVTLSCSPISGHRSVSWYQQTPGQGLQFLFEYFSETQRNKGNFPGRFSGRQFSNSRSEMNVSTLELGDSALYLCASSLDTGQNYGYTFGSGTRLTVV.

V and J are TRBV2 and TRBJ2-7; 7 bases are a match to TRBD2. Germline values: CDR1 SNHLY, CDR2 FYNNEI. The V gene end was trimmed by 5 bases and the J gene end by 0 bases; junction bases not matched to a gene: 4. The CDR3 consists of 14 residues. Here the CDR3 DNA reads TGTGCCAGCAGTTCTAGCGGAAACTCCTACGAGCAGTACTTC. This codes for CASSSSGNSYEQYF.

This rearrangement joins TRBV2 to TRBJ1-4; D remains ambiguous. CDR1 is SNHLY and CDR2 is FYNNEI in the germline V gene. Trimming cost V 7 bases and J 2 bases, with 11 bases left between them. There are 14 residues in the CDR3. The CDR3 DNA is TGTGCCAGCATCGGGAGGGTGACTAATGAAAAACTGTTTTTT. Amino acids: CASIGRVTNEKLFF.

V usage is TRBV5-4 and J usage is TRBJ2-3, with D tentatively TRBD2 (6 bases). V lost 0 bases and J 5 bases, leaving 13 bases between the germline ends. The CDR3 contains 15 residues. Germline lookup yields CDR1 SGHNT and CDR2 YYREEE (reference sequence). CDR3 nucleotides: TGTGCCAGCAGCTTGGACGGGAGCTCGGGAGATACGCAGTATTTT. Protein product: CASSLDGSSGDTQYF.

This chain links TRBV30 with TRBJ2-7, with 9 bases that match TRBD1. The trim removed 4 bases at V and 5 bases at J, leaving 6 bases unmatched. The length of the CDR3 is 13 residues. CDR1 and CDR2 from the germline V gene are GTSNPN and SVGIG (reference sequence). The CDR3 sequence is CAWTIRDRDEQYF. The CDR3 DNA follows: TGTGCCTGGACAATCCGGGACAGGGACGAGCAGTACTTC.

This clone showed up just once. J is TRBJ2-2 and V is TRBV27, with 7 bases lining up with TRBD2. The CDR3 is made up of 17 amino acids. Germline-derived CDR1 and CDR2 are MNHEY and SMNVEV (reference sequence). Trimming at V came to 4 bases and at J to 6 bases, leaving 14 bases not matched to a gene. CDR3: CASSYPGGGLEAGELFF. The DNA of the CDR3 is TGTGCCAGCAGTTATCCGGGGGGAGGACTGGAGGCCGGGGAGCTGTTTTTT.

The chain links TRBV28 to TRBJ1-5, with 9 nucleotides matching TRBD1. Per the germline V gene, CDR1 is MDHEN and CDR2 is SYDVKM. Germline trimming cut 2 bases from V and 6 bases from J; bases unmatched to any gene: 8. The CDR3 is 16 amino acids. The CDR3 region has the DNA TGTGCCAGCAGTTTAAGGCACAGGGGGCTTGGTCAGCCCCAGCATTTT. Its protein product is CASSLRHRGLGQPQHF.

Concerning this clone itself: The conserved phenylalanine or tryptophan is not found at the CDR3 terminus, so this likely reflects a read error. It is unclear where the CDR3 begins or ends on the DNA, so no DNA is shown, and the CDR3 is as TCRdb lists it. The V gene is TRBV6-5, the J gene TRBJ2-7; the D call in the table, TRBD1, was not verified against the DNA. CDR1 is MNHEY and CDR2 is SVGAGI in the germline V gene. The CDR3 totals 12 residues, both ends included. The CDR3 reads CASSYYNGTPWC.

The J gene is TRBJ1-2, the V gene TRBV5-4, with 10 bases fitting TRBD1. Germline CDR1 is SGHNT and CDR2 is YYREEE (reference sequence). This CDR3 has 17 amino acids. Trimming removed 5 bases from V and 1 base from J; junction bases left unmatched: 11. The CDR3 DNA reads as TGTGCCAGCAGTCTGCGACAGGGGGCTGTTTTTAACTATGGCTACACCTTC. Residues: CASSLRQGAVFNYGYTF.

This chain joins TRBV29-1 and TRBJ1-2; 7 positions agree with TRBD1. J lost 4 bases, V lost 5 bases, and 7 bases had no gene match. Germline CDR1 is SQVTM and CDR2 is ANQGSEA. The CDR3 extends over 13 amino acids. CDR3 region: CSVSTGTLYGYTF. As DNA, the CDR3 is TGCAGCGTTTCGACAGGGACCCTCTATGGCTACACCTTC.

The V gene is TRBV5-1, the J gene TRBJ2-7; D might be TRBD1 (6 bases). Trimming took 0 bases from V and 5 from J, leaving 9 bases between them. The CDR3 spans 13 residues. CDR1 SGHRS and CDR2 YFSETQ come from the germline V gene. Here the CDR3 DNA reads TGCGCCAGCAGCTTGGCAGGGGCCGACGAGCAGTACTTC. As protein: CASSLAGADEQYF.

This sequence joins TRBV11-3 and TRBJ2-1, with D hard to call. Between the trimmed V and J ends, which lost 4 bases and 0 bases, there was a span of 7 bases. CDR3 length equals 14 residues. CDR1 and CDR2 (germline): SGHNT, YENEEA. The CDR3 here is CASSSMSSYNEQFF. The CDR3 DNA sequence: TGTGCCAGCAGCTCAATGAGCTCCTACAATGAGCAGTTCTTC.

The chain recombines TRBV11-3 with TRBJ2-1; tentatively, D is TRBD1 (5 bases). V was shortened by 5 bases and J by 0 bases, with 14 bases between the two germline ends. Germline V gene lookup returns CDR1 SGHNT and CDR2 YENEEA. CDR3 size: 16 residues. The CDR3 sequence: CASSQAGASSYNEQFF. In DNA, the CDR3 is TGTGCCAGCAGCCAAGCTGGGGCTAGCTCCTACAATGAGCAGTTCTTC.

The V and J genes are TRBV27 and TRBJ1-2; a weak D match, TRBD1 (6 bases). Looked up from germline, CDR1 is MNHEY and CDR2 is SMNVEV (reference sequence). This CDR3 contains 13 residues. V was cut by 5 bases and J by 2 bases, with 9 bases left in between. The CDR3 sequence is CASSPGQNYGYTF. DNA for the CDR3: TGTGCCAGCAGTCCGGGACAAAACTATGGCTACACCTTC.

The chain employs TRBV6-1 and TRBJ1-5; TRBD1 matches at 8 bases. Germline CDR1 and CDR2: MNHNS and SASEGT. The length of the CDR3 is 19 residues. Trimming at V came to 4 bases and at J to 0 bases, leaving 14 bases not matched to a gene. The CDR3 DNA reads as TGTGCCAGCAGTGGCCCCGGGACAGGCGTACCCTATAGCAATCAGCCCCAGCATTTT. Protein sequence: CASSGPGTGVPYSNQPQHF.